The rows below give T cell receptor beta chains drawn from one sample of a study of identical twins. One entry per CDR3 protein results from TCRdb running MiXCR on the 5' RACE reads. The sample holds 250,000 or so distinct CDR3 sequences, roughly 13% seen once. In addition, the sample was reused for a study of yellow fever vaccine responses in identical twins.

Sequenced sample: memory (CD45RO+) T cells sorted from blood. The receptor set was obtained from a woman aged 18 to 35 in good health. Both conserved end residues are trimmed from each CDR3.

v_call	j_call	cdr3_aa
TRBV7-8	TRBJ2-1	ASSRRDSSSYNEQF
TRBV6-5	TRBJ1-2	ASSYGGPGYGYT
TRBV15	TRBJ2-3	ATSRGLAGKADTQY
TRBV6-1	TRBJ1-3	ASNGQGSSGNTIY
TRBV29-1	TRBJ2-7	SVGTGGYERY
TRBV28	TRBJ2-7	ASSFGTPYEQY
TRBV6-2/TRBV6-3	TRBJ2-5	ASSGLDYTLETQY
TRBV2	TRBJ2-3	TSSAPGGGYPLTDTQY
TRBV7-2	TRBJ2-1	ASSGRTGGANEQF
TRBV24-1	TRBJ2-7	ATSDYRGGIYEQY
TRBV29-1	TRBJ2-2	SVTRGGAANTGELF
TRBV10-3	TRBJ1-5	AISEEHPSNQPQH
TRBV10-3	TRBJ2-3	AISEWGDTQY
TRBV18	TRBJ1-5	ASSPVSNQPQH
TRBV12-3/TRBV12-4	TRBJ2-3	ASSGSEKDTQY
TRBV12-3/TRBV12-4	TRBJ2-2	ASSFGQGTGELF
TRBV7-3	TRBJ2-1	ASSQQGTYNEQF
TRBV5-1	TRBJ2-3	ASSSPKGLAGAGTDTQY
TRBV6-1	TRBJ1-2	ASSRTGSNYGYT
TRBV24-1	TRBJ2-1	ATSDLAGTGIYEQF
TRBV18	TRBJ2-2	ASSPATGTNTGELF